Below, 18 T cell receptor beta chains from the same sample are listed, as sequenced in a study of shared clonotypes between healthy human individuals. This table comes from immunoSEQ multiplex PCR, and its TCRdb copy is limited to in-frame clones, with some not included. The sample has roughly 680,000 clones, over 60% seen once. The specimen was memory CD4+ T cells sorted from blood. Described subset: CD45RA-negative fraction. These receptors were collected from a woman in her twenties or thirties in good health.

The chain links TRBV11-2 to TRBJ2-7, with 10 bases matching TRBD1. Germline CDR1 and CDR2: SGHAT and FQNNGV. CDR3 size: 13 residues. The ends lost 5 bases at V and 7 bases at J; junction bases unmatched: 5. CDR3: CASSRQGAREQYF. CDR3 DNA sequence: TGTGCCAGCAGCCGACAGGGGGCTCGGGAGCAGTACTTC. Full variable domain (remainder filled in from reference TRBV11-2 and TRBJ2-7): EAGVAQSPRYKIIEKRQSVAFWCNPISGHATLYWYQQILGQGPKLLIQFQNNGVVDDSQLPKDRFSAERLKGVDSTLKIQPAKLEDSAVYLCASSRQGAREQYFGPGTRLTVT.

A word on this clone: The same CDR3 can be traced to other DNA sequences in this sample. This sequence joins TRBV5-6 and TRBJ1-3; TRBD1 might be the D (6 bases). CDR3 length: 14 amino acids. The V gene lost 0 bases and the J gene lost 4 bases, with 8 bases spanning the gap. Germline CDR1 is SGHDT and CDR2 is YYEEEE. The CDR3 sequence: CASSLGQAGNTIYF. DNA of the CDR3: TGTGCCAGCAGCTTGGGACAGGCCGGAAACACCATATATTTT.

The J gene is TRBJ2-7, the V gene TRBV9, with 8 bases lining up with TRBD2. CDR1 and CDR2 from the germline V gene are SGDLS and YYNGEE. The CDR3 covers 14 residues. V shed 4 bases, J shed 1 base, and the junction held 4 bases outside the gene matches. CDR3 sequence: CASSYSGTSYEQYF. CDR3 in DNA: TGTGCCAGCAGCTATAGCGGGACTTCCTACGAGCAGTACTTC.

The CDR3 nucleotides read TGTGCCAGCCGACGACAGGGAGACTCCTACGAGCAGTACTTC. Amino acids: CASRRQGDSYEQYF. The chain links TRBV7-9 to TRBJ2-7; 7 bases are shared with TRBD1. CDR1 SEHNR and CDR2 FQNEAQ come from the germline V gene (reference sequence). Losses at the gene ends were 8 bases for V and 0 bases for J; bases not matched to a gene: 7. The CDR3 runs 14 residues.

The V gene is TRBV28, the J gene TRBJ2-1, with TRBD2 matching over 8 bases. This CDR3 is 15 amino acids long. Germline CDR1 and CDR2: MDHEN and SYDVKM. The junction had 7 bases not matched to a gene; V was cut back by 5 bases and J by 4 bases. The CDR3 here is CASSPSGTRYNEQFF. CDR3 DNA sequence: TGTGCCAGCAGTCCGTCCGGGACTAGATACAATGAGCAGTTCTTC.

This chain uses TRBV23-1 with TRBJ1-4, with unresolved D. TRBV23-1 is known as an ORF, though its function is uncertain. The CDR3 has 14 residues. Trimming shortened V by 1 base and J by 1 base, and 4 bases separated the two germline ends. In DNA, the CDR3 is TGCGCCAGCAGTCAATGGGGAACTAATGAAAAACTGTTTTTT. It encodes CASSQWGTNEKLFF.

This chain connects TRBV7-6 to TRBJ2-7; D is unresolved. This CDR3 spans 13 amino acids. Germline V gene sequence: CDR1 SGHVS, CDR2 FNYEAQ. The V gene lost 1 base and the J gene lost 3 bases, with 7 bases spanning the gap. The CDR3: CASSLELFYEQYF. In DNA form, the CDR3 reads TGTGCCAGCAGCTTAGAACTTTTCTACGAGCAGTACTTC.

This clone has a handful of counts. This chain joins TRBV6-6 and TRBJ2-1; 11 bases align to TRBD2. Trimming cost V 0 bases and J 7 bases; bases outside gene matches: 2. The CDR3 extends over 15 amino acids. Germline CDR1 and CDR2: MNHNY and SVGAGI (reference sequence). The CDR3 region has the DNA TGTGCCAGCAGTTACTCGACTAGCGGGAAAAATGAGCAGTTCTTC. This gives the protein CASSYSTSGKNEQFF.

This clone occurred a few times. CDR3 loop: CASSPPNSINEQFF. In DNA, the CDR3 is TGTGCCAGCTCACCACCGAACTCTATCAATGAGCAGTTCTTC. The chain joins TRBV18 to TRBJ2-1; D not resolved. Germline loops: CDR1 KGHSH, CDR2 LQKENI. CDR3 size: 14 residues. V was pared by 0 bases and J by 6 bases, with 9 bases between. The full variable domain, in which reference TRBV18 and TRBJ2-1 provide the parts outside the CDR3, is NAGVMQNPRHLVRRRGQEARLRCSPMKGHSHVYWYRQLPEEGLKFMVYLQKENIIDESGMPKERFSAEFPKEGPSILRIQQVVRGDSAAYFCASSPPNSINEQFFGPGTRLTVL.

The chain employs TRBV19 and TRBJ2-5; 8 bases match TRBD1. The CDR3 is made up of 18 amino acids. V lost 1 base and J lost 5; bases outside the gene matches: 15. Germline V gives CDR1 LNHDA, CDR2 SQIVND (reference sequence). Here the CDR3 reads CASSIGLSGQGYRETQYF. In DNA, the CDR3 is TGTGCCAGTAGTATAGGATTAAGCGGACAGGGTTATCGGGAGACCCAGTACTTC. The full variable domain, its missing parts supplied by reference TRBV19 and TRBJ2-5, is DGGITQSPKYLFRKEGQNVTLSCEQNLNHDAMYWYRQDPGQGLRLIYYSQIVNDFQKGDIAEGYSVSREKKESFPLTVTSAQKNPTAFYLCASSIGLSGQGYRETQYFGPGTRLLVL.

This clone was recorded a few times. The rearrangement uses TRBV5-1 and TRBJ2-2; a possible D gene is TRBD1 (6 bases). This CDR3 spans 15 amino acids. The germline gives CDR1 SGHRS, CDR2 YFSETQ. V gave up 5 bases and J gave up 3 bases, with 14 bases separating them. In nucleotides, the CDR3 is TGCGCCAGCAGAACCGGGCAGGGGTACACCGGGGAGCTGTTTTTT. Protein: CASRTGQGYTGELFF.

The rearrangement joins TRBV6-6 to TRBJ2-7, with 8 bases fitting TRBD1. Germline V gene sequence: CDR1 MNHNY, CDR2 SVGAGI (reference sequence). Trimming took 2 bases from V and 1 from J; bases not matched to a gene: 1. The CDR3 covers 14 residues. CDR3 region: CASSYRDRSYEQYF. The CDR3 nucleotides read TGTGCCAGCAGTTACAGGGACAGGTCCTACGAGCAGTACTTC.

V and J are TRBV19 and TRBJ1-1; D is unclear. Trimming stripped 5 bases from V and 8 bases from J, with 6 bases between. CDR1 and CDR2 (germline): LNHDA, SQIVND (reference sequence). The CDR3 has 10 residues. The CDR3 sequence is CASSREEAFF. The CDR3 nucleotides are TGTGCCAGTAGTCGGGAAGAAGCTTTCTTT.

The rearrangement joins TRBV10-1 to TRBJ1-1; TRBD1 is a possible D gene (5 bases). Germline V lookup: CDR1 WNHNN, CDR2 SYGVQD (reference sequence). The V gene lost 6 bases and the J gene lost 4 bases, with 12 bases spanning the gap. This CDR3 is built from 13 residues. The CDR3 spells CASRGATGTEAFF. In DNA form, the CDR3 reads TGCGCCAGCAGAGGGGCCACGGGCACTGAAGCTTTCTTT.

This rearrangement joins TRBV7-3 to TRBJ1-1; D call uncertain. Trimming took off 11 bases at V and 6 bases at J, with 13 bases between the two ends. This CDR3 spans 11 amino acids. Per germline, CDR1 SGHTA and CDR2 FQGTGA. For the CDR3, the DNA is TGTGCCGGTCATACAGCGCCTGAAGCTTTCTTT. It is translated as CAGHTAPEAFF.

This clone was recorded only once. The CDR3: CASSLRWQGRGEQFF. CDR3 coding DNA: TGCGCCAGCAGCTTGAGGTGGCAGGGGAGGGGTGAGCAGTTCTTC. The chain is built from TRBV5-1 and TRBJ2-1, with D possibly being TRBD2 (7 bases). Trimming removed 1 base at V and 9 bases at J, with 17 bases between. The CDR3 runs 15 residues. Per the germline V gene, CDR1 is SGHRS and CDR2 is YFSETQ.

The CDR3 reads CAWSLGPLSYEQYF. CDR3 nucleotide sequence: TGTGCCTGGAGTCTGGGGCCCCTAAGCTACGAGCAGTACTTC. This rearrangement joins TRBV30 to TRBJ2-5, with D maybe TRBD1 (5 bases). The end of the DNA is better explained by TRBJ2-7, so the J call may be wrong. CDR1 and CDR2 from the germline V gene are GTSNPN and SVGIG (reference sequence). The CDR3 covers 14 residues.

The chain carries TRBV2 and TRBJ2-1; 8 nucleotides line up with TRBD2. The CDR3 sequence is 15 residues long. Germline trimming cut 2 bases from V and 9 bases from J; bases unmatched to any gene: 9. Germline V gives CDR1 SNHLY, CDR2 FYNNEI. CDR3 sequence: CASSENREGRGEQFF. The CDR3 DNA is TGTGCCAGCAGTGAAAACCGGGAGGGCCGCGGTGAGCAGTTCTTC. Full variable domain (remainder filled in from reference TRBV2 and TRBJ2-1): EPEVTQTPSHQVTQMGQEVILRCVPISNHLYFYWYRQILGQKVEFLVSFYNNEISEKSEIFDDQFSVERPDGSNFTLKIRSTKLEDSAMYFCASSENREGRGEQFFGPGTRLTVL.